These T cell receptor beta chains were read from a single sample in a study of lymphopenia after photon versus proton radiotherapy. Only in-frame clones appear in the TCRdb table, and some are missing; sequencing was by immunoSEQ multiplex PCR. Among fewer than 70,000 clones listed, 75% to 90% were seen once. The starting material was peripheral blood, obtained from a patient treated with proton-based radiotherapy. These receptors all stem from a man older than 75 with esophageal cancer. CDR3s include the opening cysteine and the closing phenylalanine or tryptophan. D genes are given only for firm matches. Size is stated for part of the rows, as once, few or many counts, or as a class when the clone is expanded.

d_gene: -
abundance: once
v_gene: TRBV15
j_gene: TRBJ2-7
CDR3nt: TGTGCCACCAGCAGAGATTCGGGAGATCGCCACGAGCAGTACTTC
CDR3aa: CATSRDSGDRHEQYF

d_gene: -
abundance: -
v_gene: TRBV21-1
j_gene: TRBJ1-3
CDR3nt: TGTGCCAGCAGCCCCAGACAGGGGGGGACTCTGGGAAACACCATATATTTT
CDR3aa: CASSPRQGGTLGNTIYF

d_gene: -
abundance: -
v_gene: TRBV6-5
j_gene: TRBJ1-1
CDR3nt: TGTGCCAGCAGAAACAGGCGGAACACTGAAGCTTTCTTT
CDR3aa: CASRNRRNTEAFF

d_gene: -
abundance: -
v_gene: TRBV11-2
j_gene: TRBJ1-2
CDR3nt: TGTGCCAGCAGCCTCCAACCAGGGGTGAAGGGTGAATATGGCTACACCTTC
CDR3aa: CASSLQPGVKGEYGYTF

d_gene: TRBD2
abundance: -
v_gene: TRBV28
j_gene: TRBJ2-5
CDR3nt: TGTGCCAGCGGGACCCCGGGAGGGATGGATGAGACCCAGTACTTC
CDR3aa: CASGTPGGMDETQYF

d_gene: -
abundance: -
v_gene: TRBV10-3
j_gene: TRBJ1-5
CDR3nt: TGTGCCATCAGTGAGTCGGGACCAAAACATGGTCAGCCTCAGCATTTT
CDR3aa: CAISESGPKHGQPQHF

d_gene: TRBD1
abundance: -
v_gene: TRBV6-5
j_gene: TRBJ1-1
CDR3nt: TGTGCCAGCAGTTACGGACAGGGTCTAAACACTGAAGCTTTCTTT
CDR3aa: CASSYGQGLNTEAFF

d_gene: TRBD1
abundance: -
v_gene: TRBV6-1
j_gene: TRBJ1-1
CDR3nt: TGTGCCAGCAGTGATCCAGGGGGCGTAACTGAAGCTTTCTTT
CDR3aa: CASSDPGGVTEAFF

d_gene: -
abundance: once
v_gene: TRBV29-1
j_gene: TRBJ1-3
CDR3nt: TGCAGCGTCCGGGGAGACGTAAGCTCTGGAAACACCATATATTTT
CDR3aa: CSVRGDVSSGNTIYF

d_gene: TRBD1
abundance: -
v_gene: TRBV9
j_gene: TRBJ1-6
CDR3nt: TGTGCCAGCAGCGTAGGGATTGGAGGACAGGGGGCGATATCACCCCTCCACTTT
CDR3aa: CASSVGIGGQGAISPLHF

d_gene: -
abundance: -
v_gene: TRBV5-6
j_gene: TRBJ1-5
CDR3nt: TGTGCCAGCAGCTCGCGGGCGTTCAATCAGCCCCAGCATTTT
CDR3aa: CASSSRAFNQPQHF

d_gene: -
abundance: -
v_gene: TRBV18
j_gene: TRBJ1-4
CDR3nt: TGTGCCAGCTCACCGCGGACAGTTACTTCAACTAATGAAAAACTGTTTTTT
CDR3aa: CASSPRTVTSTNEKLFF

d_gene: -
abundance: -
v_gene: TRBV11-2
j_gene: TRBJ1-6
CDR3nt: TGTGCCAGCAGCTTAGGGATAAATTCACCCCTCCACTTT
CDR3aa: CASSLGINSPLHF

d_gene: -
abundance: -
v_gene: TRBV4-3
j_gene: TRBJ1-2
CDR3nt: TGCGCCAGCAGCCCCCTCAGTGGCTACTCGGGGGGCTACACCTTC
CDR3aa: CASSPLSGYSGGYTF